Following are 26 T cell receptor beta chains from one sample sequenced in a study of tumor-infiltrating lymphocytes in primary liver carcinoma. RNA was extracted from whole blood without cell sorting, alongside germline DNA. The input was 500 ng total RNA; TCR beta cDNA was made from it with a constant-region primer. Three nested multiplex PCR rounds, a slightly modified ARM-PCR, produced the libraries for TCR beta. TRBV1-TRBV30 forward and Cbeta reverse primers drove the first two approximately 10-cycle rounds. One entry per CDR3 protein results from TCRdb running MiXCR on the multiplex PCR reads. The data show some 200,000 distinct CDR3 sequences, with 65% seen just once and approximately 7% held by the top ten. The sample consisted of peripheral blood. Receptors were obtained from a woman aged 60-70 years with primary liver carcinoma and hepatitis B virus infection.

To note about this clonotype: Here the CDR3 omits its conserved ending phenylalanine or tryptophan, so a read error is the likely source. J is TRBJ2-7 and V is TRBV11-1; perhaps TRBD1 as D (6 bases). Trimming pared 5 bases from V and 6 bases from J, leaving 20 bases between. The CDR3 extends over 15 amino acids. Germline V gene data show CDR1 as SGHAT and CDR2 as FQDESV (reference sequence). The CDR3 nucleotides are TGTGCCAGCAGCCCTCGGACAGCAGGACCACGCGAGCAGTACTCA. It yields the protein CASSPRTAGPREQYS.

The chain is built from TRBV11-2 and TRBJ2-3; TRBD2 matches at 7 bases. Germline lookup yields CDR1 SGHAT and CDR2 FQNNGV. The CDR3 contains 15 residues. The CDR3 reads CVNSPGLVGPDTQYF. The CDR3 coding sequence is TGTGTCAACAGCCCTGGACTAGTGGGCCCAGATACGCAGTATTTT.

Remarks on this clonotype: This could be a read error, since a much larger clone is one nucleotide away. The chain combines TRBV5-5 with TRBJ1-1; 9 bases fit TRBD1. The CDR3 spans 15 residues. Germline V gives CDR1 SGHKS, CDR2 YYEKEE (reference sequence). Written as DNA, the CDR3 is TGTGCCAGCAGCCGACCGACAGGGGGTTTCACTGAAGCTTCCTTT. This codes for CASSRPTGGFTEASF.

The chain links TRBV29-1 to TRBJ2-7, with D uncertain. The germline V gene encodes CDR1 SQVTM and CDR2 ANQGSEA. This CDR3 has 11 residues. Written as DNA, the CDR3 is TGCGGCGATGGGAACAGTTACGAGCAGTACTTC. It is translated as CGDGNSYEQYF.

The J gene is TRBJ1-2, the V gene TRBV11-2, with TRBD1 matching 8 bases. CDR3 length: 16 residues. CDR1 is SGHAT and CDR2 is FQNNGV in the germline V gene. Germline trimming cut 5 bases from V and 7 bases from J; bases unmatched to any gene: 15. CDR3: CASSIGWQGAYRGYTF. The CDR3, as DNA: TGTGCCAGCAGCATAGGGTGGCAGGGGGCGTACCGTGGCTACACCTTC.

A note on this clonotype: The CDR3 end shows no conserved phenylalanine or tryptophan, and so a read error is likely. The chain carries TRBV4-2 and TRBJ1-5; unclear D gene. This CDR3 spans 15 amino acids. Germline V gene data show CDR1 as LGHNA and CDR2 as YNFKEQ. Here the CDR3 DNA reads TGCGCCAGCAGCCAAGACGGGCTAAACAATCAGGCCCAGCATTTG. Protein sequence: CASSQDGLNNQAQHL.

This chain links TRBV5-3 with TRBJ2-3; D uncertain. TRBV5-3 is sorted into the ORF group, with uncertain function. The CDR3 consists of 17 residues. The germline V and J ends were trimmed by 0 bases and 4 bases, with 18 bases remaining between them. The CDR3: CARSLAPGEILSDTQYF. DNA for the CDR3: TGTGCCAGAAGCTTGGCTCCCGGAGAAATTCTTTCAGATACGCAGTATTTT.

This clonotype has only one observation. The chain recombines TRBV28 with TRBJ1-5; the D is unclear. V lost 3 bases and J lost 1, with 10 bases in between. This CDR3 has 15 amino acids. CDR1 is MDHEN and CDR2 is SYDVKM in the germline V gene. CDR3 residues: CASSFERWSNQPQHF. Written as DNA, the CDR3 is TGTGCCAGCAGTTTTGAACGCTGGAGCAATCAGCCCCAGCATTTT. The entire variable domain, with the rest obtained from reference TRBV28 and TRBJ1-5, is as follows: DVKVTQSSRYLVKRTGEKVFLECVQDMDHENMFWYRQDPGLGLRLIYFSYDVKMKEKGDIPEGYSVSREKKERFSLILESASTNQTSMYLCASSFERWSNQPQHFGDGTRLSIL.

This clonotype has ten or more counts. This chain uses TRBV30 with TRBJ2-1; TRBD1 is a possible D gene (5 bases). Deletions cut 5 bases from V and 4 bases from J, with 15 bases between. The CDR3 has 14 residues. Per the germline V gene, CDR1 is GTSNPN and CDR2 is SVGIG (reference sequence). CDR3 sequence reads: CAWGWAGPYNEQFF. The CDR3 region has the DNA TGTGCCTGGGGCTGGGCAGGGCCTTACAATGAGCAGTTCTTC.

This clonotype is a singleton in its sample. An end of the junction does not agree with germline; a read error may underlie this. J is TRBJ2-3 and V is TRBV29-1; D is unclear. Germline CDR1 is SQVTM and CDR2 is ANQGSEA. The length of the CDR3 is 12 residues. CDR3 coding DNA: TGCAGCGTTTTGGCAGGCACAGATATGCAGTATTTT. Protein product: CSVLAGTDMQYF.

The chain uses TRBV24-1 and TRBJ1-2; tentatively, D is TRBD1 (6 bases). Germline CDR1 and CDR2: KGHDR and SFDVKD. The V and J ends lost 3 bases and 7 bases respectively, with 11 bases between them. The CDR3 is 13 amino acids. The CDR3 region is CATSDAGVFGYTF. In DNA, the CDR3 is TGTGCCACCAGTGATGCAGGGGTATTTGGCTACACCTTC.

This clonotype appeared once. The chain has TRBV5-1 and TRBJ2-1, with 11 positions matching TRBD2. The CDR3 is made up of 19 amino acids. Germline trimming cut 2 bases from V and 7 bases from J; bases unmatched to any gene: 17. Per germline, CDR1 SGHRS and CDR2 YFSETQ. CDR3 amino acids: CASSFRAPTSGTAKNEQFF. CDR3 sequence (DNA): TGCGCCAGCAGCTTCAGGGCCCCGACTAGCGGGACCGCTAAAAATGAGCAGTTCTTC.

Worth noting for this clonotype: Being one base from a much bigger clone, this may be a read error. V is TRBV12-3 or TRBV12-4 and J is TRBJ1-2; 9 nucleotides align to TRBD1. The trim removed 5 bases at V and 4 bases at J, leaving 8 bases unmatched. CDR3 length equals 15 residues. The CDR3 protein is CASSPKGQGPYGYTF. The CDR3 DNA follows: TGTGCCAGCAGTCCAAAAGGACAGGGGCCCTATGGCTACACCTTC.

This clonotype has only one observation. A read error is possible here, since a much larger clone lies one base away. The conserved final phenylalanine or tryptophan is absent from the CDR3, which likely points to a read error. V and J are TRBV28 and TRBJ1-6; 9 bases map to TRBD1. The CDR3 is 18 amino acids. Per germline, CDR1 MDHEN and CDR2 SYDVKM. V lost 5 bases to trimming and J lost 2 bases; unmatched junction nucleotides: 10. CDR3 nucleotides: TGTGCCAGCAGTCCAATGCCGGGACAGGGACCCTATAATTCACCCCTCCACTAT. This sequence encodes CASSPMPGQGPYNSPLHY.

This clonotype was seen a handful of times. Compared with germline, one end of the junction differs, possibly owing to a read error. This CDR3 reads CASSFQNGGRDEQYF. CDR3 in DNA: TGCGCCAGTAGCTTCCAAAATGGCGGCCGCGACGAGCAGTACTTC. The chain is built from TRBV5-1 and TRBJ2-7; D unclear. This CDR3 is built from 15 residues. Germline assignment: CDR1 SGHRS and CDR2 YFSETQ. Drawing the rest from reference TRBV5-1 and TRBJ2-7, the complete variable domain is KAGVTQTPRYLIKTRGQQVTLSCSPISGHRSVSWYQQTPGQGLQFLFEYFSETQRNKGNFPGRFSGRQFSNSRSEMNVSTLELGDSALYLCASSFQNGGRDEQYFGPGTRLTVT.

In the case of this clonotype: It is likely a read error, because the conserved phenylalanine at the end of the CDR3 is missing. The rearrangement uses TRBV12-3 or TRBV12-4 and TRBJ2-1; TRBD2 agrees at 10 bases. This CDR3 contains 15 residues. Here the CDR3 DNA reads TGTCCCAGCAGCCGAAGGACTAGCGGAGACAATGGGCAGTTCCTC. It yields the protein CPSSRRTSGDNGQFL.

The chain recombines TRBV6-4 with TRBJ2-2, with 10 bases matching TRBD2. The V gene end was trimmed by 6 bases and the J gene end by 3 bases; junction bases not matched to a gene: 4. Germline V gene sequence: CDR1 MRHNA, CDR2 SNTAGT. The CDR3 is 15 amino acids. The CDR3 region is CASRVLAGDTGELFF. CDR3 DNA: TGTGCCAGCAGGGTGCTAGCGGGGGACACCGGGGAGCTGTTTTTT.

This clonotype is judged medium-sized. The J gene is TRBJ2-5, the V gene TRBV12-3 or TRBV12-4, with 9 bases matching TRBD1. V lost 6 bases, J lost 5 bases, and 10 bases stayed unmatched. The CDR3 totals 15 residues. CDR3 amino acids: CASSYRQGGGETQYF. The CDR3 DNA sequence: TGTGCCAGCAGCTATAGACAGGGGGGAGGTGAGACCCAGTACTTC.

The V call is TRBV12-3 or TRBV12-4, the J call TRBJ2-1; 12 bases are shared with TRBD2. With 6 bases clipped from V and 0 bases from J, the junction kept 9 bases outside the gene matches. There are 18 residues in the CDR3. The CDR3 bases are TGTGCCAGCAGCCGGACTAGCGGGATAAGTCGCTCCTACAATGAGCAGTTCTTC. This codes for CASSRTSGISRSYNEQFF.

The V call is TRBV12-3 or TRBV12-4, the J call TRBJ1-4; D unresolved. This CDR3 comprises 12 residues. The ends were cut back, 3 bases at V and 4 bases at J, with 3 bases in the middle. The CDR3 reads CASSFNNEKLFF. The CDR3 DNA reads TGTGCCAGCAGTTTTAATAATGAAAAACTGTTTTTT.

This clonotype was found many times. V and J are TRBV29-1 and TRBJ1-1; D is unclear. The CDR3 runs 12 residues. V lost 7 bases, J lost 4 bases, and 13 bases lay in between. CDR1 SQVTM and CDR2 ANQGSEA come from the germline V gene. CDR3 coding DNA: TGCAGCGCGACCCCCCGGGGCACTGAAGCTTTCTTT. This codes for CSATPRGTEAFF.

With respect to this clonotype: Germline and junction disagree at one end, which may indicate a read error. The chain uses TRBV5-1 and TRBJ2-7; D remains ambiguous. The CDR3 covers 14 residues. Germline V gene lookup returns CDR1 SGHRS and CDR2 YFSETQ. CDR3 DNA sequence: TGCGCCAGCGGTGCCGGTTTTGATATGGACGAGCAGAACTTC. This codes for CASGAGFDMDEQNF. The variable domain in full, with the rest retrieved from reference TRBV5-1 and TRBJ2-7, is KAGVTQTPRYLIKTRGQQVTLSCSPISGHRSVSWYQQTPGQGLQFLFEYFSETQRNKGNFPGRFSGRQFSNSRSEMNVSTLELGDSALYLCASGAGFDMDEQNFGPGTRLTVT.

This clonotype occurred many times. V is TRBV6-6 and J is TRBJ1-1; 9 bases are shared with TRBD1. CDR1 and CDR2 (germline): MNHNY, SVGAGI (reference sequence). The CDR3 consists of 15 residues. J gave up 6 bases and V 6 bases, and 11 bases lay outside the gene matches. The CDR3 region has the DNA TGTGCCAGCAGGCCACAGGGGGCTGGGAGGCCTGAAGCTTTCTTT. Its translation: CASRPQGAGRPEAFF.

The count of this clonotype is one. One end of the junction does not line up with germline, which may come from a read error. This chain joins TRBV11-2 and TRBJ2-1, with 9 positions matching TRBD1. Looked up from germline, CDR1 is SGHAT and CDR2 is FQNNGV. The CDR3 contains 20 residues. CDR3 protein: CANSAPDRGFTVGQYNEQFF. In DNA, the CDR3 is TGTGCCAACAGCGCACCGGACAGGGGATTTACGGTAGGACAGTACAATGAGCAGTTCTTC.

Concerning this clonotype itself: With a much larger clone just one base away, this may be a read error. The rearrangement joins TRBV12-3 or TRBV12-4 to TRBJ1-2; no clear D. The CDR3 spans 16 residues. The CDR3 region has the DNA TGTGCCAGCAGTCCCTCTATTGGGCTAGCAAACTATGGCCACACCTTC. It translates to CASSPSIGLANYGHTF.

This chain's CDR3 is CASSLEPSGSWVEQYF. DNA of the CDR3: TGTGCCAGCAGCTTAGAACCTAGCGGGAGCTGGGTCGAGCAGTACTTC. This chain joins TRBV11-2 and TRBJ2-7; the match to TRBD2 covers 10 bases. The CDR3 totals 16 residues. V shed 0 bases and J 6 bases; nucleotides not matched to a gene: 8. Looked up from germline, CDR1 is SGHAT and CDR2 is FQNNGV.